This T cell receptor (beta chain) was sequenced during a study of T cells in Graves' hyperthyroidism and ophthalmopathy. The study's findings and limits: By a 13 V-J model, ophthalmopathy was set apart from stable hyperthyroidism.

The trim removed 4 bases at V and 0 bases at J, leaving 11 bases unmatched. The length of the CDR3 is 18 residues. Germline CDR1 SGHAT, CDR2 FQNNGV. Of note for this clonotype: Its matching antigen is unknown.

TCR beta CDR3 sequences were amplified from RNA transcripts. Primed by the HTBI set, a first-round RT-PCR was run on the TCR CDR3. MiXCR, applied by TCRdb to the multiplex PCR reads, yields one record per CDR3 protein. The sample contains some 370,000 distinct CDR3 sequences, 17% of which appear only once. This receptor was identified in a woman in her twenties or thirties with Graves' hyperthyroidism that later progressed to Graves' ophthalmopathy. Specimen: blood. The chain links TRBV11-2 to TRBJ2-5; 10 nucleotides agree with TRBD2. CDR3 protein: CASSYTPAGTSDQETQYF. Written as DNA, the CDR3 is TGTGCCAGCAGCTACACCCCCGCCGGGACTAGCGACCAAGAGACCCAGTACTTC. The variable domain in full, completed from reference TRBV11-2 and TRBJ2-5, reads EAGVAQSPRYKIIEKRQSVAFWCNPISGHATLYWYQQILGQGPKLLIQFQNNGVVDDSQLPKDRFSAERLKGVDSTLKIQPAKLEDSAVYLCASSYTPAGTSDQETQYFGPGTRLLVL.